The 8 T cell receptor beta chains given below trace back to one sample, sequenced in a study of blood T cell repertoires in COVID-19. Measured with immunoSEQ multiplex PCR; TCRdb has only the in-frame clones, and not every one. The sample holds approximately 110,000 clones; approximately 85% are singletons and the top ten take about 3.3%. Sequenced: peripheral blood. Every receptor here comes from an elderly woman with COVID-19, enrolled during active disease.

The chain couples TRBV9 to TRBJ2-3, with 10 bases identical to TRBD2. This CDR3 contains 16 residues. V gave up 0 bases and J gave up 4 bases; unmatched junction bases: 5. Germline CDR1 reads SGDLS; CDR2 reads YYNGEE. The CDR3 spells CASSVELAGTPDTQYF. The CDR3 DNA reads as TGTGCCAGCAGCGTAGAACTAGCGGGAACCCCAGATACGCAGTATTTT.

This rearrangement joins TRBV11-3 to TRBJ2-3; TRBD2 matches 10 bases. Germline V gene lookup returns CDR1 SGHNT and CDR2 YENEEA. Unmatched junction bases numbered 5, after V lost 5 bases and J lost 3 bases. CDR3 length: 15 amino acids. For the CDR3, the DNA is TGTGCCAGCAGCCCCAGCGGGAGGGTAACAGATACGCAGTATTTT. Translated, it gives CASSPSGRVTDTQYF.

The J gene is TRBJ2-1, the V gene TRBV7-2, with 8 bases matching TRBD1. In germline, CDR1 is SGHTA, CDR2 FQGNSA. V lost 5 bases to trimming and J lost 8 bases; unmatched junction nucleotides: 14. The CDR3 totals 16 residues. As DNA, the CDR3 is TGTGCCAGCAGCCCTAACGTACAGGGGGGTAGCCATGAGCAGTTCTTC. Translating it yields CASSPNVQGGSHEQFF.

This clone was detected only a few times. The V gene is TRBV9, the J gene TRBJ1-3, with TRBD1 matching 9 bases. This CDR3 is 17 amino acids long. Germline trimming cut 3 bases from V and 4 bases from J; bases unmatched to any gene: 11. Germline V lookup: CDR1 SGDLS, CDR2 YYNGEE. The CDR3 spells CASSARGTGSTGNTIYF. The CDR3 bases are TGTGCCAGCAGCGCCCGGGGGACAGGGTCGACGGGAAACACCATATATTTT.

V gene TRBV18 combines with J gene TRBJ2-5, with D possibly matching TRBD2 (6 bases). This CDR3 has 14 amino acids. V was clipped by 7 bases and J by 2 bases, with 14 bases between them. CDR1 is KGHSH, CDR2 LQKENI, per germline. The CDR3 region is CASFTGGLQETQYF. The CDR3 nucleotides read TGTGCCAGCTTCACCGGGGGATTACAAGAGACCCAGTACTTC.

The chain joins TRBV9 to TRBJ2-1; D remains ambiguous. This CDR3 is 15 amino acids long. Trimming cost V 1 base and J 0 bases, with 8 bases left between them. Germline V lookup: CDR1 SGDLS, CDR2 YYNGEE. The CDR3 DNA reads TGTGCCAGCAGCGTATCCGACACCTCCTACAATGAGCAGTTCTTC. Residues: CASSVSDTSYNEQFF.

The CDR3 here is CASSQGGQVLYEQYF. DNA of the CDR3: TGTGCCAGCAGCCAAGGCGGACAGGTCCTGTACGAGCAGTACTTC. The chain recombines TRBV3-1 (or the pseudogene TRBV3-2) with TRBJ2-7, with TRBD1 matching over 7 bases. J gave up 4 bases and V 1 base, and 7 bases lay outside the gene matches. Germline CDR1 and CDR2: LGHDT and YNNKEL (reference sequence). The CDR3 has 15 amino acids.

About this clone itself: The junction differs from germline at one of its ends, possibly a read error. Other DNA sequences in the sample encode the same CDR3. This sequence joins TRBV2 and TRBJ1-5; unclear D gene. The CDR3 consists of 15 residues. CDR1 is SNHLY and CDR2 is FYNNEI in the germline V gene. The DNA for the CDR3 is TGTGCCAGTAGTGAAGGGAGATTAAGCAATCAGCCCCAGCATTTT. Protein sequence: CASSEGRLSNQPQHF.